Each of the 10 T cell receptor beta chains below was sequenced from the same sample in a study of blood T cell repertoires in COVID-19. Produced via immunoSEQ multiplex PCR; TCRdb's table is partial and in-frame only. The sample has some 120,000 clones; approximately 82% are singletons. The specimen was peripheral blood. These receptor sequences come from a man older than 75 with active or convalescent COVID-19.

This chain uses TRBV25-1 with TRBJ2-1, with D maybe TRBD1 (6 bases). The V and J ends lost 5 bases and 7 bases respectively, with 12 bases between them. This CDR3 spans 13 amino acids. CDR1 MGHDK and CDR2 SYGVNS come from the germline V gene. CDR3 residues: CASSTTGTNEQFF. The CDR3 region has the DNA TGTGCCAGCAGTACAACCGGGACAAATGAGCAGTTCTTC.

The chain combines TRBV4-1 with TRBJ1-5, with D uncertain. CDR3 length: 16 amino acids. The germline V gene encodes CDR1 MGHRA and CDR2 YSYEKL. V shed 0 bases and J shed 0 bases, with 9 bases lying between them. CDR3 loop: CASSQDPSYSNQPQHF. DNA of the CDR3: TGCGCCAGCAGCCAAGATCCCAGTTATAGCAATCAGCCCCAGCATTTT.

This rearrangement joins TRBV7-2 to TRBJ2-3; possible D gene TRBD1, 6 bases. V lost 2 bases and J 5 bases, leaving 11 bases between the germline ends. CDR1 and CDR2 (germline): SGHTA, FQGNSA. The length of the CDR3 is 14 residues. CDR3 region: CASSLPGAGDTQYF. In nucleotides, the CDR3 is TGTGCCAGCAGCTTACCAGGGGCGGGAGATACGCAGTATTTT.

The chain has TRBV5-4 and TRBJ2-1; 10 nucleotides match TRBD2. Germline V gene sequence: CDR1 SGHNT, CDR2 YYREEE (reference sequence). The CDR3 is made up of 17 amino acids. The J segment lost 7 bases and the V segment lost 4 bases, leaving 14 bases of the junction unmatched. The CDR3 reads CASSGAGERGGRNEQFF. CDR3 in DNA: TGTGCCAGCAGCGGTGCGGGTGAGCGGGGGGGCCGGAATGAGCAGTTCTTC.

CDR3 nucleotides: TGTGCCAGCAGCCTAACAGGTTTTGACTCCTACGAGCAGTACTTC. The encoded protein is CASSLTGFDSYEQYF. V usage is TRBV2 and J usage is TRBJ2-7; weak D call: TRBD1 (5 bases). The germline V gene encodes CDR1 SNHLY and CDR2 FYNNEI. Trimming removed 6 bases at V and 0 bases at J, with 15 bases between. The CDR3 has 15 amino acids.

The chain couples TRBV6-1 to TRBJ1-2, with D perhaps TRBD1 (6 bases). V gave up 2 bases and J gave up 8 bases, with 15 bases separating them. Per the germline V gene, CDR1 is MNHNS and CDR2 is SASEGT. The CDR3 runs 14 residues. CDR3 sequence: CASSEISGVYGYTF. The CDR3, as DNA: TGTGCCAGCAGTGAAATTTCAGGGGTGTACGGCTACACCTTC.

CDR3 DNA sequence: TGTGCCAGCAGCGCCGGGACAGCCGGTTTTTTGGAGCAGTACTTC. Protein sequence: CASSAGTAGFLEQYF. The gene calls are TRBV5-4 and TRBJ2-7; 7 bases map to TRBD1. Germline lookup yields CDR1 SGHNT and CDR2 YYREEE (reference sequence). The length of the CDR3 is 15 residues. The V gene end was trimmed by 4 bases and the J gene end by 7 bases; junction bases not matched to a gene: 14.

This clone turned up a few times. The CDR3 here is CASGLPSGTSGGYEQFF. DNA for the CDR3: TGTGCTAGTGGACTGCCTTCCGGGACTAGCGGGGGCTATGAGCAGTTCTTC. The chain employs TRBV12-5 and TRBJ2-1; 14 bases line up with TRBD2. The CDR3 covers 17 residues. The ends lost 6 bases at V and 8 bases at J; junction bases unmatched: 12. CDR1 and CDR2 (germline): LGHNT, FRNRAP.

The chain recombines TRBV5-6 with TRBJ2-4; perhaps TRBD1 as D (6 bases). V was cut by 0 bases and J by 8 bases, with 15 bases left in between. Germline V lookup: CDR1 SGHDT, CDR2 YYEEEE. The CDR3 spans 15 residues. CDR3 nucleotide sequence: TGTGCCAGCAGCTTGGGACAGGCACAAAGGGACATTCAGTACTTC. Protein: CASSLGQAQRDIQYF.

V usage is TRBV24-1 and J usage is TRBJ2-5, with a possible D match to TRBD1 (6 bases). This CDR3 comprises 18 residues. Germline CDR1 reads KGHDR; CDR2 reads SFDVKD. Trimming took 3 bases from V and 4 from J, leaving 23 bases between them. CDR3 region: CATSDNTGILGIRETQYF. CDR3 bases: TGTGCCACCAGTGATAATACAGGGATTCTGGGGATACGAGAGACCCAGTACTTC.